This entry is about one TCR beta chain. What it recognizes is unknown. PCR primers comprised 60 Vbeta and 13 Jbeta primers. Produced via immunoSEQ multiplex PCR; TCRdb's table is partial and in-frame only. There are 100,000 to 150,000 clones in the sample, with about 2.3% held by the top ten. The source of the sample is a study of cytomegalovirus exposure and HLA in healthy donors. Regarding the study as a whole: Sequencing had likely introduced a cluster of highly shared sequence variants as an artifact.

The V end lost 5 bases, the J end lost 0 bases, and 14 bases lay between the germline ends. The CDR3 loop spans 15 amino acids. Germline V gene data show CDR1 as MDHEN and CDR2 as SYDVKM. What was sequenced was PBMCs. The chain links TRBV28 to TRBJ2-7, with D maybe TRBD1 (6 bases). The sequence derives from a man aged 40-55 years in good health and CMV-seronegative. This CDR3 is CASSGTGFGSYEQYF. The DNA for the CDR3 is TGTGCCAGCAGTGGTACAGGGTTCGGCTCCTACGAGCAGTACTTC.